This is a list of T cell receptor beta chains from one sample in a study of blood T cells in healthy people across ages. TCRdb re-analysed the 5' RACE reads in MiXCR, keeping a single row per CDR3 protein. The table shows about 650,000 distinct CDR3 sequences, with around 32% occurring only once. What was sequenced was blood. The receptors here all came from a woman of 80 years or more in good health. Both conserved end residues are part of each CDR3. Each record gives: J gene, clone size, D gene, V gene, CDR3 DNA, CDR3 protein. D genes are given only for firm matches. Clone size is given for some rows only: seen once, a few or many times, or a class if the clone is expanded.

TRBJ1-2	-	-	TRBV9	TGTGCCAGCAGCGTAGCTGGAAGGGGTCATGGCTACACCTTC	CASSVAGRGHGYTF
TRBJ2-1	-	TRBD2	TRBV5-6	TGTGCCAGCACCGAAGAACGGGCTAGCGGGAACCTTGAGCAGTTCTTC	CASTEERASGNLEQFF
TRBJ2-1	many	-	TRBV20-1	TGCAGTGCCCCTCCTCCTACGGGGGCTTACAATGAGCAGTTCTTC	CSAPPPTGAYNEQFF
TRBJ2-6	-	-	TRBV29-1	TGCAGCGTTACCCGGGACATAGACTCTGGGGCCAACGTCCTGACTTTC	CSVTRDIDSGANVLTF
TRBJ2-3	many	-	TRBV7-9	TGTGCCAGCAGCCCGATGGTTATCACAGATACGCAGTATTTT	CASSPMVITDTQYF
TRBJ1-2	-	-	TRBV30	TGTGCCTGGAGTGGACACCAGGGAACGGGTGGCTACACCTTC	CAWSGHQGTGGYTF
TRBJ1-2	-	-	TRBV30	TGTGCCTGGAGGGAACACAACTATGGCTACACCTTC	CAWREHNYGYTF
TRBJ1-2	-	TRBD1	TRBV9	TGTGCCAGCAGCGTAGGGACAGGGGGGGGCTATGGCTACACCTTC	CASSVGTGGGYGYTF
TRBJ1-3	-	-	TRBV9	TGTGCCAGCAGCGTAGAACCACGAACAAGCTCTGGAAACACCATATATTTT	CASSVEPRTSSGNTIYF
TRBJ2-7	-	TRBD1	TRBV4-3	TGCGCCAGCAGCCCCCGACAGGGGGCTTATTCCTACAATGAGCAGTACTTC	CASSPRQGAYSYNEQYF
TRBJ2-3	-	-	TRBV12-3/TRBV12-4	TGTGCCAGCATTGGTACGAGCGGGTACACAGATGCGCAGTATTTT	CASIGTSGYTDAQYF
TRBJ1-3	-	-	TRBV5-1	TGCGCCAGCAGCTTGGTCTCAGGCGGTGGAAACACCATATATTTT	CASSLVSGGGNTIYF
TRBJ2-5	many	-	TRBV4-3	TGCGCCAGCAGCCCGGGGGGCAGGACCGGGGAGACCCAGTACTTC	CASSPGGRTGETQYF
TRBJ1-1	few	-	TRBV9	TGTGCCAGCACATCACGGGCCGGGGGTGAAGCTTTCTTT	CASTSRAGGEAFF
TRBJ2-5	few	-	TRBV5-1	TGCGCCAGCAGCTTGGGGGCGCGCGCCAACCAAGAGACCCAGTACTTC	CASSLGARANQETQYF
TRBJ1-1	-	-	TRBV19	TGTGCCAGTAGTATTTGGCAGAACACTGAAGCTTTCTTT	CASSIWQNTEAFF
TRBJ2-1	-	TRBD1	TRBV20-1	TGCAGTGCTGCAGGGGGCGACTACAGTGAGCAGTTCTTC	CSAAGGDYSEQFF
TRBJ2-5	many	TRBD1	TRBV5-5	TGTGCCAGCAGCTTGGGGGGACAGGGGGCGTGGGAGACCCAGTACTTC	CASSLGGQGAWETQYF
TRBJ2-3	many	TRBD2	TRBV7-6	TGTGCCAGCAGCTCCTACACTAGCGACTACACAGATACGCAGTATTTT	CASSSYTSDYTDTQYF
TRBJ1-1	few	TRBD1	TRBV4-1	TGCGCCAGCAGCCTTCGTGAATCCACCGGGACAGGGGGCACTGAAGCTTTCTTT	CASSLRESTGTGGTEAFF
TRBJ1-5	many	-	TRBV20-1	TGCAGTGCTAGAAAGATAGGGAATAGCAATCAGCCCCAGCATTTT	CSARKIGNSNQPQHF
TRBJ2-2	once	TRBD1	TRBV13	TGTGCCAGCAGCCACTGGGACAGGGATAGAAACACCGGGGAGCTGTTTTTT	CASSHWDRDRNTGELFF
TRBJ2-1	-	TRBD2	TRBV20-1	TGCAGTGCCCCTACGGGGCTAGCGGGGGGGATCAATAAGCAGTTCTTC	CSAPTGLAGGINKQFF
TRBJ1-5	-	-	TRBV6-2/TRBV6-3	TGTGCCAGCAGTTACGGGCAGGGAGTTGGGAGCAATCAGCCCCAGCATTTT	CASSYGQGVGSNQPQHF
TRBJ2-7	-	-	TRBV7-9	TGTGCCAGCAGCTTAGACACCACCTCCTACGAGCAGTACTTC	CASSLDTTSYEQYF
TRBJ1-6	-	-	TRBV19	TGTGCCAGCCGTAGAGACCGTGGGGGGGAAGATTCACCCCTCCACTTT	CASRRDRGGEDSPLHF
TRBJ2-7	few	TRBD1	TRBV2	TGTGCCAGCAGTGAAAGGGGACAGAGAACCTACGAGCAGTACTTC	CASSERGQRTYEQYF
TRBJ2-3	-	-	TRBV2	TGTGCCAGCAGTGAAGTACGGGGGGCCTACACAGATACGCAGTATTTT	CASSEVRGAYTDTQYF
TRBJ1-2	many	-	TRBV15	TGTGCCACCAGCAGAGCCAGTAACTATGGCTACACCTTC	CATSRASNYGYTF
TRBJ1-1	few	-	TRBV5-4	TGTGCCAGCAGCTTTTTCAGGGACACTGAAGCTTTCTTT	CASSFFRDTEAFF
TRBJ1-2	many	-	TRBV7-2	TGTGCCAGCAGCTCCCTGCAGTACGGTGGGGCCGGCTACACCTTC	CASSSLQYGGAGYTF
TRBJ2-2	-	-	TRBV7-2	TGTGCCAGCAGCGATAGAGGCCGGTGGAGGCCCGGGGAGCTGTTTTTT	CASSDRGRWRPGELFF
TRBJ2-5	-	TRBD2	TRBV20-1	TGCAGAGCTAGGCCTAGCGGGCTGTCCCAAGAGGCCCAGTACTTC	CRARPSGLSQEAQYF
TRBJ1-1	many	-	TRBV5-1	TGCGCCAGCAGCTTGGGACACATGAACACTGAAGCTTTCTTT	CASSLGHMNTEAFF
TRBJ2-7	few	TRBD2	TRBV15	TGTGCCACCAGCAGTAGCGGGGGGCCCCAGTACTTC	CATSSSGGPQYF
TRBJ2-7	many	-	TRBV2	TGTGCCAGCAGTGCCGGGTCTTCGGTCTTAAGCTCCTACGAGCAGTACTTC	CASSAGSSVLSSYEQYF
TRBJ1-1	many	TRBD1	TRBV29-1	TGCAGCGTTGGGAGACAGGGCACTGAAGCTTTCTTT	CSVGRQGTEAFF
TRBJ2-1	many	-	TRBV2	TGTGCCAGCAGTCTGTCCGGGACTGGATACAATGAGCAGTTCTTC	CASSLSGTGYNEQFF
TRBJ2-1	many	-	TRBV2	TGTGCCAGCAGTCCAGGTCGGGGTCCCTACAATGAGCAGTTCTTC	CASSPGRGPYNEQFF
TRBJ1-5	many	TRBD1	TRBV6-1	TGTGCCAGCACCCCGGGACAGATCAATCAGCCCCAGCATTTT	CASTPGQINQPQHF
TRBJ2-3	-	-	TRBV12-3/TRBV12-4	TGTGCCAGTTGGCAGGGCAGAAAACGCGCAGATACGCAGTATTTC	CASWQGRKRADTQYF
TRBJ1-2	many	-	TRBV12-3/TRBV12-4	TGTGCCAGCAGTTTTGGAAGCCGGAACTATGGCTACACCTTC	CASSFGSRNYGYTF
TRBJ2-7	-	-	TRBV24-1	TGTGCCACCAGAGGCGCACCCGAGCAGTACTTC	CATRGAPEQYF
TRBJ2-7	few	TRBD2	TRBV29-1	TGCAGCGTTGAATCGGGGGGAGCCTACGAGCAGTACTTC	CSVESGGAYEQYF